This T cell receptor (beta chain) was recovered during a study of CD8+ T cells in alopecia areata. Findings of the study overall: A great number of expanded lesional clones endured in scalp and blood during tofacitinib. TCR sharing across patients was less clear than in mice, possibly HLA-related.

A remark on this clone: Its antigen remains unknown.

After isolation, RNA underwent reverse transcription to generate cDNA as the sequencing template. Data came from immunoSEQ multiplex PCR; TCRdb stores just in-frame clones and leaves some out. The data hold hundreds of thousands of clones, with about 62% observed a single time. The V gene's germline CDR1 is SEHNR and CDR2 FQNEAQ (reference sequence). The CDR3 consists of 15 residues. Trimming took off 5 bases at V and 0 bases at J, with 13 bases between the two ends. Treatment given: oral pan-JAK inhibitor, 5-10 mg twice daily. This sequence originates from a human donor with alopecia areata. Sequences were derived from CD4+ T cells sorted from blood, sampled at week 52, from a patient treated with tofacitinib. The rearrangement links TRBV7-9 to TRBJ1-2, with a possible D match to TRBD1 (6 bases). This chain's CDR3 is CASSARGPTNYGYTF. Written as DNA, the CDR3 is TGTGCCAGCAGCGCCAGGGGCCCGACTAACTATGGCTACACCTTC. The variable domain in full, completed from reference TRBV7-9 and TRBJ1-2, reads DTGVSQNPRHKITKRGQNVTFRCDPISEHNRLYWYRQTLGQGPEFLTYFQNEAQLEKSRLLSDRFSAERPKGSFSTLEIQRTEQGDSAMYLCASSARGPTNYGYTFGSGTRLTVV.